These T cell receptor beta chains were read from a single sample in a study of blood T cell repertoires in COVID-19. The table came from immunoSEQ multiplex PCR; TCRdb's copy has only in-frame clones and leaves some out. The data hold approximately 140,000 clones, with about 87% observed a single time. The sample taken for sequencing was PBMCs or T cells enriched from blood (not recorded which). These receptors were taken from a man aged 50 to 59 in a cohort exposed to, infected with or recovered from COVID-19 (not recorded which). Each CDR3 is given with its conserved first and last residue. Size tells how often a clone was seen (once, few, many) or the class of an expanded clone, and some rows leave it out.

CASSDGGANTGELFF,once,TRBV10-1,TRBJ2-2
CASSLEQGVRYGYTF,once,TRBV5-1,TRBJ1-2
CASKRTSGSTDTQYF,NA,TRBV19,TRBJ2-3
CASSLGAVPQYF,NA,TRBV7-2,TRBJ2-3
CASSFLSTGAGTGAGNTIYF,few,TRBV5-1,TRBJ1-3
CASSEWTGGANEKLFF,NA,TRBV6-1,TRBJ1-4
CASSLSSRGTDTQYF,NA,TRBV27,TRBJ2-3
CSAGGGFVENYEQYF,NA,TRBV29-1,TRBJ2-7
CATGWGPNYGYTF,NA,TRBV24-1,TRBJ1-2
CASRETSGDNEQFF,NA,TRBV6-4,TRBJ2-1
CASSQGTTSGRYTF,NA,TRBV7-9,TRBJ1-2
CASSVGQGSFEAFF,NA,TRBV28,TRBJ1-1
CASRGQGVIYEQYF,NA,TRBV28,TRBJ2-7
CAGGASRNNEQFF,NA,TRBV30,TRBJ2-1
CASSLDDRQTEAFF,NA,TRBV5-1,TRBJ1-1
CALRGQGVEKLFF,NA,TRBV30,TRBJ1-4
CASSRDRSYGYTF,NA,TRBV7-2,TRBJ1-2
CASSPIRDKYKRNQPQHF,NA,TRBV10-1,TRBJ1-5
CAWSLKVAGGKDTQYF,NA,TRBV30,TRBJ2-3
CASSLRPRGGYTF,once,TRBV6-5,TRBJ1-2
CASSVGRGDSPLHF,NA,TRBV9,TRBJ1-6
CATSRERGLLSSPLHF,NA,TRBV15,TRBJ1-6